The clone carrying this T cell receptor (beta chain) was counted a few times. The antigen is unknown. The data were produced by immunoSEQ multiplex PCR, yet TCRdb's version contains in-frame clones alone and is incomplete. This sample has 92,000 or so clones, with around 80% found just once. This sample was taken from a study of OX40 agonist ivuxolimab in advanced cancers. In the study overall: Of the participants, around 39% had some prior anti-PD-1, anti-PD-L1 or anti-CTLA-4 therapy, which was allowed. Broader study findings: Fewer expanded clones were found on average in CD4+ than in CD8+ T cells.

Excluded were patients having autoimmune disease history or systemic immunosuppression. Germline CDR1 is DFQATT and CDR2 is SNEGSKA (reference sequence). The CDR3 consists of 11 residues. Trimming removed 5 bases from V and 14 bases from J, with 16 bases in between. The TCR sequence derives from an adult with an advanced solid tumor such as melanoma, head and neck, liver or kidney cancer. The sequenced sample was CD4+ or CD8+ T cells sorted from blood, obtained in a trial of the OX40 agonist ivuxolimab. This sequence joins TRBV20-1 and TRBJ2-1; possible D gene TRBD1, 5 bases. CDR3 residues: CSAEDSALEFF. In DNA form, the CDR3 reads TGCAGTGCTGAAGACAGCGCTTTGGAGTTCTTC.